This T cell receptor (beta chain) emerged from a study of T cells in Graves' hyperthyroidism and ophthalmopathy. Study observations and caveats: Blood held most thyroid clonotypes expanded above 0.001 frequency.

In the case of this clonotype: Its antigen is currently unknown.

Researchers amplified the TCR beta CDR3 regions from RNA transcripts. The TCR CDR3 first-round RT-PCR relied on the HTBI primer set. TCRdb re-analysed the multiplex PCR reads in MiXCR, keeping a single row per CDR3 protein. The table lists 550,000 to 600,000 distinct CDR3 sequences, more than 13% of them singletons. Uncontrolled infection, other autoimmune disease, pregnancy or lactation led to exclusion. PBMCs were obtained from approximately 9.2 ml fresh peripheral blood. This clonotype was obtained from a young woman with Graves' ophthalmopathy. Input material: blood.

CDR3 nucleotides: TGTGCCAGTGGGGGTCGGATAGGGGGTAGACAGCCCCAGCATTTT. The encoded protein is CASGGRIGGRQPQHF. This chain joins TRBV25-1 and TRBJ1-5; D is perhaps TRBD1 (6 bases). The length of the CDR3 is 15 residues. The germline gives CDR1 MGHDK, CDR2 SYGVNS. The ends were cut back, 9 bases at V and 7 bases at J, with 22 bases in the middle.